The T cell receptor beta chain under discussion was sequenced for a study of response to subunit inactivated influenza vaccine. Study results and limitations: The authors put forward the suggestion that each seasonal influenza vaccination may bring in only a limited number of new T cells.

Germline V lookup: CDR1 SGHRS, CDR2 YFSETQ. This CDR3 comprises 14 residues. V lost 3 bases and J lost 4, with 10 bases in between. TCRdb itself ran the RT-PCR reads through MiXCR, one entry per CDR3 protein. The data show a few hundred thousand distinct CDR3 sequences, 10% to 11% seen once. This clonotype was recorded many times. Its target is not known. This TCR came from a man in his fifties or sixties who received an inactivated influenza vaccine. The specimen was PBMCs from blood, collected around seven weeks after vaccination. The chain links TRBV5-1 to TRBJ2-2, with no clear D. The CDR3 DNA sequence: TGCGCCAGCAGCTCCGTTCTTACCACCGGGGAGCTGTTTTTT. Amino acid sequence: CASSSVLTTGELFF.